Listed here are 28 T cell receptor beta chains from one sample, sequenced in a study of T cells in Graves' hyperthyroidism and ophthalmopathy. RNA transcripts provided the source from which TCR beta CDR3 regions were amplified. An initial round of RT-PCR targeting the TCR CDR3 relied on the HTBI primer set. TCRdb processed the multiplex PCR reads anew with MiXCR; each CDR3 protein has one entry. The table lists about 760,000 distinct CDR3 sequences, over 35% of them singletons. What was sequenced was blood. Every receptor here comes from a woman in her 40s with Graves' hyperthyroidism.

Ten or more counts support this clonotype. The genes are TRBV5-1 and TRBJ1-4; a weak D match, TRBD1 (6 bases). The CDR3 covers 15 residues. Trimming removed 0 bases from V and 7 bases from J, with 13 bases in between. Per germline, CDR1 SGHRS and CDR2 YFSETQ. Here the CDR3 DNA reads TGCGCCAGCAGCTTGGCCGGGGGGCTGAGTGAAAAACTGTTTTTT. Its protein product is CASSLAGGLSEKLFF.

In the case of this clonotype: A read error is possible here, since a much larger clone lies one base away. V and J are TRBV2 and TRBJ1-2; D not certain. Germline V CDR1 and CDR2: SNHLY, FYNNEI. V shed 10 bases and J shed 2 bases, with 14 bases lying between them. The CDR3 is 13 amino acids. CDR3 coding DNA: TGTGCCATCAGCAGAACAGTGAACTATGGCTACACCTTC. This encodes CAISRTVNYGYTF.

The genes are TRBV5-4 and TRBJ2-2, with D hard to call. This CDR3 is built from 13 residues. With 4 bases removed from V and 4 bases from J, the gap between germline ends came to 8 bases. Germline V lookup: CDR1 SGHNT, CDR2 YYREEE (reference sequence). CDR3 coding DNA: TGTGCCAGCAGCCGGATAGGCACCGGGGAGCTGTTTTTT. This sequence encodes CASSRIGTGELFF. Variable domain in full (rest from reference TRBV5-4 and TRBJ2-2): ETGVTQSPTHLIKTRGQQVTLRCSSQSGHNTVSWYQQALGQGPQFIFQYYREEENGRGNFPPRFSGLQFPNYSSELNVNALELDDSALYLCASSRIGTGELFFGEGSRLTVL.

V usage is TRBV19 and J usage is TRBJ1-5; D gene uncertain. The germline gives CDR1 LNHDA, CDR2 SQIVND (reference sequence). Between the trimmed V and J ends, which lost 4 bases and 4 bases, there was a span of 8 bases. The CDR3 loop spans 13 amino acids. The CDR3 DNA follows: TGTGCCAGTAGTACGCAGGAGAATCAGCCCCAGCATTTT. This translates into CASSTQENQPQHF. The full variable domain, completed using reference TRBV19 and TRBJ1-5, is DGGITQSPKYLFRKEGQNVTLSCEQNLNHDAMYWYRQDPGQGLRLIYYSQIVNDFQKGDIAEGYSVSREKKESFPLTVTSAQKNPTAFYLCASSTQENQPQHFGDGTRLSIL.

This clonotype showed up many times. The chain uses TRBV7-8 and TRBJ1-5; D is perhaps TRBD1 (5 bases). Trimming removed 5 bases from V and 4 bases from J, with 21 bases in between. Germline V gene lookup returns CDR1 SGHVS and CDR2 FQNEAQ. This CDR3 is 17 amino acids long. This chain's CDR3 is CASSANFREAGNQPQHF. Here the CDR3 DNA reads TGTGCCAGCAGCGCCAATTTCCGGGAGGCAGGGAATCAGCCCCAGCATTTT. Variable domain in full (rest from reference TRBV7-8 and TRBJ1-5): GAGVSQSPRYKVAKRGQDVALRCDPISGHVSLFWYQQALGQGPEFLTYFQNEAQLDKSGLPSDRFFAERPEGSVSTLKIQRTQQEDSAVYLCASSANFREAGNQPQHFGDGTRLSIL.

The sample holds a few counts of this clonotype. The gene calls are TRBV5-1 and TRBJ2-3, with TRBD2 as a possible D gene (5 bases). The CDR3 extends over 14 amino acids. V lost 5 bases and J 3 bases, leaving 13 bases between the germline ends. The germline CDR1 and CDR2 sequences are SGHRS and YFSETQ. The DNA for the CDR3 is TGCGCCAGCAGTCTCGGGTGGAGGACAGATACGCAGTATTTT. Translating it yields CASSLGWRTDTQYF.

The rearrangement uses TRBV10-2 and TRBJ1-2; maybe TRBD1 (6 bases). Germline CDR1 is WSHSY and CDR2 is SAAADI. The CDR3 extends over 18 amino acids. The V and J ends lost 3 bases and 0 bases respectively, with 20 bases between them. The CDR3, as DNA: TGCGCCAGCAGTGACCTAAGGGGGAAGGGGACTACTAACTATGGCTACACCTTC. Amino acid sequence: CASSDLRGKGTTNYGYTF.

This clonotype was detected many times. The genes are TRBV13 and TRBJ2-5; TRBD2 aligns across 12 bases. The CDR3 is 15 amino acids. V lost 4 bases, J lost 2 bases, and 2 bases stayed unmatched. The germline gives CDR1 PRHDT, CDR2 FYEKMQ (reference sequence). CDR3 in amino acids: CASSYGLAGQETQYF. CDR3 DNA sequence: TGTGCCAGCAGCTACGGACTAGCGGGGCAAGAGACCCAGTACTTC.

This clonotype was counted at least ten times. This chain joins TRBV7-2 and TRBJ2-7; D remains unclear. CDR1 and CDR2 (germline): SGHTA, FQGNSA. Trimming removed 2 bases from V and 3 bases from J, with 5 bases in between. There are 12 residues in the CDR3. The CDR3 bases are TGTGCCAGCAGCTTAATGTTCTACGAGCAGTACTTC. It specifies CASSLMFYEQYF. Full variable domain (missing parts from reference TRBV7-2 and TRBJ2-7): GAGVSQSPSNKVTEKGKDVELRCDPISGHTALYWYRQSLGQGLEFLIYFQGNSAPDKSGLPSDRFSAERTGGSVSTLTIQRTQQEDSAVYLCASSLMFYEQYFGPGTRLTVT.

The sample holds many counts of this clonotype. V usage is TRBV5-6 and J usage is TRBJ1-6, with D maybe TRBD1 (6 bases). V was trimmed by 0 bases and J by 10 bases, leaving 17 bases between them. CDR3 size: 16 residues. Germline V gives CDR1 SGHDT, CDR2 YYEEEE. The CDR3 sequence is CASSLVSGAKGSPLHF. The CDR3 DNA reads TGTGCCAGCAGCTTGGTCTCAGGGGCCAAGGGATCACCCCTCCACTTT.

This clonotype was detected only a few times. In DNA, the CDR3 is TGTGCCAGCAGCGCCCCAACCGGGGGTTTCTACGAGCAGTACTTC. As protein: CASSAPTGGFYEQYF. The chain employs TRBV7-6 and TRBJ2-7; maybe TRBD2 (6 bases). CDR3 length: 15 residues. Trimming stripped 5 bases from V and 3 bases from J, with 17 bases between. Germline V CDR1 and CDR2: SGHVS, FNYEAQ.

The rearrangement joins TRBV25-1 to TRBJ2-5; D might be TRBD2 (5 bases). CDR1 is MGHDK and CDR2 is SYGVNS in the germline V gene. V was shortened by 8 bases and J by 3 bases, with 34 bases between the two germline ends. This CDR3 contains 20 residues. The CDR3 DNA reads TGTGCCAGCTCACCGAGCGTGTGGTACAAGCGGAGTAAAGACGAAGAGACCCAGTACTTC. Translation: CASSPSVWYKRSKDEETQYF.

This clonotype showed up just a few times. V usage is TRBV7-8 and J usage is TRBJ2-7; tentatively, D is TRBD2 (5 bases). Deletions cut 1 base from V and 2 bases from J, with 12 bases between. CDR1 SGHVS and CDR2 FQNEAQ come from the germline V gene. The CDR3 consists of 15 residues. The CDR3 region is CASSLGAGVTYEQYF. Here the CDR3 DNA reads TGTGCCAGCAGCTTAGGGGCGGGCGTTACCTACGAGCAGTACTTC.

V is TRBV9 and J is TRBJ2-7; perhaps TRBD1 as D (6 bases). The V gene's germline CDR1 is SGDLS and CDR2 YYNGEE. The CDR3 sequence is 14 residues long. Trimming left V 0 bases short and J 1 base short, with 8 bases between. The CDR3 protein is CASSVGTASYEQYF. CDR3 bases: TGTGCCAGCAGCGTAGGGACAGCTTCCTACGAGCAGTACTTC.

There are many counts of this clonotype. The chain couples TRBV7-2 to TRBJ1-1, with TRBD1 as a possible D gene (5 bases). The ends were cut back, 4 bases at V and 6 bases at J, with 15 bases in the middle. Germline V gene data show CDR1 as SGHTA and CDR2 as FQGNSA. CDR3 length: 14 amino acids. The CDR3 spells CASSSRDWLAEAFF. As DNA, the CDR3 is TGTGCCAGCAGCTCCCGGGACTGGCTAGCTGAAGCTTTCTTT.

This rearrangement joins TRBV20-1 to TRBJ2-6, with 12 bases fitting TRBD1. The J segment lost 1 base and the V segment lost 3 bases, leaving 7 bases of the junction unmatched. The CDR3 is made up of 18 amino acids. Germline assignment: CDR1 DFQATT and CDR2 SNEGSKA (reference sequence). In DNA form, the CDR3 reads TGCAGTGCTAGGATACCGGGACAGGGGGCGTCTGGGGCCAACGTCCTGACTTTC. Translated, it gives CSARIPGQGASGANVLTF.

The V call is TRBV18, the J call TRBJ1-1; D unresolved. V lost 1 base and J 4 bases, leaving 16 bases between the germline ends. Germline assignment: CDR1 KGHSH and CDR2 LQKENI. This CDR3 has 16 residues. The CDR3 loop is CASSPRHIAEGTEAFF. DNA for the CDR3: TGTGCCAGCTCACCACGCCATATAGCGGAGGGCACTGAAGCTTTCTTT. Together with reference TRBV18 and TRBJ1-1, the CDR3 gives the full variable domain: NAGVMQNPRHLVRRRGQEARLRCSPMKGHSHVYWYRQLPEEGLKFMVYLQKENIIDESGMPKERFSAEFPKEGPSILRIQQVVRGDSAAYFCASSPRHIAEGTEAFFGQGTRLTVV.

V usage is TRBV2 and J usage is TRBJ2-6; D not resolved. The CDR3 contains 15 residues. Trimming pared 4 bases from V and 1 base from J, leaving 8 bases between. Looked up from germline, CDR1 is SNHLY and CDR2 is FYNNEI. CDR3: CASSARESGANVLTF. Here the CDR3 DNA reads TGTGCCAGCAGTGCTCGTGAGTCTGGGGCCAACGTCCTGACTTTC.

The J gene is TRBJ1-1, the V gene TRBV19; D is perhaps TRBD1 (6 bases). The CDR3 runs to 17 residues. The germline gives CDR1 LNHDA, CDR2 SQIVND (reference sequence). V lost 3 bases and J lost 0, with 17 bases in between. The CDR3 sequence: CASSISIGGGMNTEAFF. CDR3 bases: TGTGCCAGTAGTATCTCCATAGGAGGGGGGATGAACACTGAAGCTTTCTTT.

V is TRBV5-8 and J is TRBJ1-5; D might be TRBD1 (5 bases). This CDR3 contains 16 residues. V gave up 4 bases and J gave up 2 bases, with 16 bases separating them. Germline CDR1 SGHTS, CDR2 YDEGEE. The CDR3 spells CASSMGGALGNQPQHF. CDR3 nucleotide sequence: TGTGCCAGCAGCATGGGAGGGGCGCTGGGCAATCAGCCCCAGCATTTT.

This clonotype was detected ten times or more. This chain links TRBV13 with TRBJ2-2, with D possibly being TRBD1 (6 bases). V dropped 4 bases and J dropped 3 bases, with 9 bases sitting between them. Germline V CDR1 and CDR2: PRHDT, FYEKMQ (reference sequence). This CDR3 spans 14 amino acids. The CDR3 sequence: CASSSRTDTGELFF. DNA of the CDR3: TGTGCCAGCAGCTCCCGGACAGACACCGGGGAGCTGTTTTTT.

Comments on this clonotype: This clone may be a read error of a much larger clone one base away. This CDR3 reads CASSQDGDGYEQYF. Here the CDR3 DNA reads TGCGCCAGCAGCCAAGATGGGGACGGCTACGAGCAGTACTTC. The chain couples TRBV4-3 to TRBJ2-7; D assignment may be TRBD1 or TRBD2 (5 bases each). The CDR3 sequence is 14 residues long. The V gene's germline CDR1 is LGHNA and CDR2 YSLEER. The ends were cut back, 0 bases at V and 3 bases at J, with 9 bases in the middle.

Remarks on this clonotype: This sequence may be a read error, since a much larger clone differs from it by one base. This chain joins TRBV11-1 and TRBJ1-1; D is uncertain. Germline loops: CDR1 SGHAT, CDR2 FQDESV (reference sequence). The CDR3 has 15 residues. This CDR3 is CASSLGGLANTEASF. The CDR3 region has the DNA TGTGCCAGCAGCCTCGGCGGGCTCGCGAACACTGAAGCTTCCTTT.

The rearrangement links TRBV10-3 to TRBJ2-7; a weak D match, TRBD2 (6 bases). The CDR3 totals 13 residues. Per the germline V gene, CDR1 is ENHRY and CDR2 is SYGVKD. V lost 8 bases and J 0 bases, leaving 11 bases between the germline ends. The CDR3 DNA sequence: TGTGCCATCGGGGGGACCCGCTCCTACGAGCAGTACTTC. The encoded protein is CAIGGTRSYEQYF.

There are a few counts of this clonotype. This may come from a read error, since a much larger clone is one base off. The rearrangement joins TRBV7-8 to TRBJ1-1, with D perhaps matching TRBD1 (5 bases). Germline V gene data show CDR1 as SGHVS and CDR2 as FQNEAQ. V lost 5 bases to trimming and J lost 6 bases, with 16 bases between them. CDR3 length equals 14 residues. CDR3 DNA sequence: TGTGCCAGCAGCGCGCGGCAGGGCGGCGCTGAAGCTTTCTTT. This encodes CASSARQGGAEAFF.

This clonotype came up many times. The V gene is TRBV20-1, the J gene TRBJ1-2; 7 bases align to TRBD1. The CDR3 has 15 amino acids. Germline CDR1 reads DFQATT; CDR2 reads SNEGSKA (reference sequence). Losses at the gene ends were 1 base for V and 3 bases for J; bases not matched to a gene: 8. For the CDR3, the DNA is TGCAGTGCTAGAGGTCTGACAGGGTACGACTATGGCTACACCTTC. This sequence encodes CSARGLTGYDYGYTF.

This clonotype was found many times. The rearrangement links TRBV2 to TRBJ2-7; no reliable D call. Germline lookup yields CDR1 SNHLY and CDR2 FYNNEI. The V and J ends lost 8 bases and 2 bases respectively, with 13 bases between them. The CDR3 loop spans 13 amino acids. DNA of the CDR3: TGTGCCAGCCTCACGGGCGATACCTACGAGCAGTACTTC. As protein: CASLTGDTYEQYF.

This clonotype was recorded at least ten times. V gene TRBV10-3 combines with J gene TRBJ1-5, with D unresolved. The germline CDR1 and CDR2 sequences are ENHRY and SYGVKD. The V end was cut by 4 bases, the J end by 4 bases, with 5 bases between. The CDR3 has 12 amino acids. CDR3 region: CAISAGNQPQHF. In nucleotides, the CDR3 is TGTGCCATCAGTGCGGGAAATCAGCCCCAGCATTTT.